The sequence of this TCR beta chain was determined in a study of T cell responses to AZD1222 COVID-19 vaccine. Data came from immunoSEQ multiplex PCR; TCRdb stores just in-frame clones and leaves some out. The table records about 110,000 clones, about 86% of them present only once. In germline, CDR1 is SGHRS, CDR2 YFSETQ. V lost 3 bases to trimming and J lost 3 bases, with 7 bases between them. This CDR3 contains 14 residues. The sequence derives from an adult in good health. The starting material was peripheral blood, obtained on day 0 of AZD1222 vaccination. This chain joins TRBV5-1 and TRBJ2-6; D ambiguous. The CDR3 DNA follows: TGCGCCAGCAGCTCCGTAGTTGGGGCCAACGTCCTGACTTTC. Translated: CASSSVVGANVLTF.